These 2 T cell receptor beta chains were all obtained from the same sample, sequenced in a study of T-cell reconstitution after alpha-beta-depleted transplantation in children. Unique molecular identifiers were incorporated into the prepared TCRbeta library. One entry per CDR3 protein, called by TCRdb with MiXCR from the PCR reads. The sample carries 81,000 or so distinct CDR3 sequences, around 15% recorded once. The source material was PBMCs, mostly from graft donor cells, sampled 180 days after TCRalphabeta/CD19-depleted stem cell transplant. These receptors came from a male patient aged 2-10 years who had a stem cell transplant for acute lymphoblastic leukemia, so the T cells may come from the graft donor.

This clonotype appeared a few times. The chain combines TRBV7-2 with TRBJ2-7, with D uncertain. The CDR3 is 12 amino acids. The V gene lost 4 bases and the J gene lost 0 bases, with 4 bases spanning the gap. The germline CDR1 and CDR2 sequences are SGHTA and FQGNSA. The CDR3, as DNA: TGTGCCAGCAGCTATAGCTCCTACGAGCAGTACTTC. Residues: CASSYSSYEQYF.

The chain recombines TRBV5-1 with TRBJ2-2; D remains ambiguous. The germline gives CDR1 SGHRS, CDR2 YFSETQ. The CDR3 covers 11 residues. The ends were cut back, 7 bases at V and 9 bases at J, with 10 bases in the middle. The CDR3 region is CASGPDRELFF. CDR3 sequence (DNA): TGCGCCAGCGGGCCCGACCGGGAGCTGTTTTTT.